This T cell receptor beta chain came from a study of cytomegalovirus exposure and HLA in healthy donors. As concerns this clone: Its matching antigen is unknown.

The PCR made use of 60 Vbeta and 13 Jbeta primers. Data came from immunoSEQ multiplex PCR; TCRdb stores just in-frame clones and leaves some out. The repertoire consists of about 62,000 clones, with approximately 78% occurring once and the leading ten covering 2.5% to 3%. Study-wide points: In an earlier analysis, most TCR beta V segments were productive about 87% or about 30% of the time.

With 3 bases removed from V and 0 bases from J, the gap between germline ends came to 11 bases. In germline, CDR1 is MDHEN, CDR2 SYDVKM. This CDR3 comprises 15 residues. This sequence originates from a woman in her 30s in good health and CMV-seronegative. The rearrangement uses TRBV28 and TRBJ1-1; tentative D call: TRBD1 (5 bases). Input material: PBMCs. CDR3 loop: CASSLPGSLNTEAFF. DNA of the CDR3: TGTGCCAGCAGTTTGCCAGGGTCGTTGAACACTGAAGCTTTCTTT.